This entry concerns a single T cell receptor beta chain. With no count recorded, this clonotype is classed as medium-sized (0.01 to 0.1%) from frequency. There is no known antigen for this receptor. Acute infectious disease was absent in all participants, and all participants were in good physical condition. A live/dead marker was used to sort live CSF cells for droplet-based sequencing. CSF was obtained by lumbar puncture, and immune cells were pelleted by centrifugation at 300g. CSF samples were inspected for red blood cells, and any blood-contaminated sample was excluded. CSF cells were cryopreserved in freezing medium, frozen overnight at -80 degrees C, and subsequently stored in liquid nitrogen. CSF samples were stored for less than seven months before analysis. The entry originates in a study of CD8 T cells in cerebrospinal fluid in Alzheimer's disease (TCRdb year 2020). About the full investigation: The study used two single-cell methods, plate-based nested PCR sequencing and droplet-based sequencing, to evaluate clonal expansion of CSF T cells. Whether clonally expanded T cells were present in cerebrospinal fluid from healthy elderly individuals and from patients with neurodegenerative disease was tested. In the droplet-based CSF analysis comparing patients with controls, roughly 10 healthy controls (around 11,000 cells) and roughly 10 patients with MCI or Alzheimer's disease (about 9,600 cells) were included. A total of 20 to 25 samples were covered by the CSF gene-expression analysis, in which Parkinson's disease patients were included. Overall study outcomes, separate from this receptor: Only samples with detectable clones (11 healthy, 5 MCI, 5 AD, 6 PD) were included in the overall clonality comparison. A higher percentage of TCRs was made up by the largest CSF clone in patients with MCI or Alzheimer's disease than in controls. In pooled data, a highly expanded clone (at least 3% of TCRs) occurred in 1 of 10 healthy subjects versus 4 of 6 Alzheimer's patients. The EBV-specific clones were neither the most highly expanded clones nor enriched among patients. It was cautioned by the authors that a causal link between EBV and Alzheimer's disease is not established by the detection of EBV-specific TCRs in CSF.

Libraries were built with 10x single-cell sequencing. CSF cells were profiled with 10X Genomics single-cell V(D)J and 5' gene-expression libraries. CSF single-cell TCR libraries were sequenced on an Illumina NextSeq550. Per the original workflow: V(D)J reads were aligned to the vdj-GRCh38 alts ensemble 2.0.0 reference and processed with the Cell Ranger vdj pipeline. Cell barcodes sharing the same set of productive CDR3 nucleotide sequences were defined as clonotypes. Clonotype information was added to Seurat v3.0 gene-expression metadata to link clonality with transcriptional profiles. Any CSF cell with more than 1,800 genes, more than 7,500 UMIs or more than 10% mitochondrial reads was removed. CDR3-beta sequences were compared against VDJdb to identify TCRs with known antigen specificity. Clone sharing was examined by network analysis using the R package qgraph, in which only TCRs with complete alpha and beta chains were included. The reads were reprocessed in TCRdb, with one entry per CDR3 protein sequence and no accompanying DNA. TCRdb, not the original authors, processed these V and J calls. Per the sample table, the count is about 1,000 distinct CDR3 sequences. Clones ranked in the top ten supply around a sixth of the sample.

The CDR3 covers 14 residues, taking in both the cysteine and the phenylalanine. No DNA appears here. CDR1 and CDR2 are drawn from the germline V gene: MNHEY, SVGAGI. The sequence is built from TRBV6-5 and TRBJ2-7; the TCRdb call, TRBD2, lacks DNA for checking. The clonotype originates from a human donor in good health. The sample was cerebrospinal fluid. The CDR3 protein: CASRGLAGVVEQYF.